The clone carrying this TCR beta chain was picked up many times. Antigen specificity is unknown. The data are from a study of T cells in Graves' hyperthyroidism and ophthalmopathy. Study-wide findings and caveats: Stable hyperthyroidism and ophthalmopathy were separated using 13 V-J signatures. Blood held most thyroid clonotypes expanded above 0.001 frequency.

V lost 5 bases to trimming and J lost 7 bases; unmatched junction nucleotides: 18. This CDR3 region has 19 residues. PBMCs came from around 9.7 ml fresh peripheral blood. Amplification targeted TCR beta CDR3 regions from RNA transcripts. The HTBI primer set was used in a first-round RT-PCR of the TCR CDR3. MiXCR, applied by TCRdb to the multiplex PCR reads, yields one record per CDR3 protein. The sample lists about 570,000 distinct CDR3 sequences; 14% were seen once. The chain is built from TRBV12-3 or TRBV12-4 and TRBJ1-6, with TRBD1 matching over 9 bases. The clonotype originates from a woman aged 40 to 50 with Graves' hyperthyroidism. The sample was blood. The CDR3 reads CASSNLMWRTGVGNSPLHF. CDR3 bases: TGTGCCAGCAGTAATCTAATGTGGCGGACAGGGGTTGGGAATTCACCCCTCCACTTT.